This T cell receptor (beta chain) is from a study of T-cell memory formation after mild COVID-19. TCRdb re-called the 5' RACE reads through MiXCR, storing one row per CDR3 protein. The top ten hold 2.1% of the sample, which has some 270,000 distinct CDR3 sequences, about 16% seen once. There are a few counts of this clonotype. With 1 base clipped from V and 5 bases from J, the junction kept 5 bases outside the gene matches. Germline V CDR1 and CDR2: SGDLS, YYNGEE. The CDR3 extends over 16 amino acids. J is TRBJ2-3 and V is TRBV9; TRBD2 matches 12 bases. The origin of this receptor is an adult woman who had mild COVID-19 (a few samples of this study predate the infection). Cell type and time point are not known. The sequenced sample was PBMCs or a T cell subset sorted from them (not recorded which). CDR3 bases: TGTGCCAGCAGCGTACGACTAGCGGGAGCCGGAGATACGCAGTATTTT. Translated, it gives CASSVRLAGAGDTQYF.